This T cell receptor (beta chain) is from a study of shared clonotypes between healthy human individuals. Some clones are missing from TCRdb's copy, which holds only in-frame ones; the method was immunoSEQ multiplex PCR. The table includes about 1,900,000 clones, approximately 94% detected once. With 3 bases clipped from V and 4 bases from J, the junction kept 6 bases outside the gene matches. The CDR3 sequence is 14 residues long. Germline assignment: CDR1 SGHTS and CDR2 YDEGEE. Naive CD8 cells lacked CD45RO, underwent positive selection for CCR7 and left out terminally differentiated effector memory CD45RA+ cells.

The rearrangement joins TRBV5-8 to TRBJ1-2; 7 bases match TRBD1. The sample comprised naive CD8+ T cells sorted from blood. The sequence came from a man aged 18-30 years in good health. As DNA, the CDR3 is TGTGCCAGCAGCTCGGGGACAGAATCCTATGGCTACACCTTC. This encodes CASSSGTESYGYTF.